This entry features one TCR beta chain sequence. What it binds is not known. The use of a sample-barcoded 5' primer and a J-beta primer mix characterized a second PCR of about 7 to 12 cycles. From the 5' RACE reads, TCRdb called clonotypes with MiXCR, one entry per CDR3 protein. The sample shows 1.8 million or so distinct CDR3 sequences, about two fifths of them seen only once. CDR3 length: 12 residues. V lost 6 bases to trimming and J lost 3 bases, with 11 bases between them. Looked up from germline, CDR1 is DFQATT and CDR2 is SNEGSKA (reference sequence). These data belong to a study of blood T cells in healthy people across ages. As for the study in general: Template switching recovered approximately one barcoded beta molecule for every two T cells. Study outcomes and limitations: Donor CMV infection status was unknown, possibly confounding age-related changes in expanded clonotypes.

This receptor was identified in a human donor in good health. Sequencing was done on a sample of blood. The chain recombines TRBV20-1 with TRBJ1-2; tentatively, D is TRBD1 (5 bases). Written as DNA, the CDR3 is TGCAGTGCCGACGACAGCTACTATGGCTACACCTTC. Encoded protein: CSADDSYYGYTF.